The 21 T cell receptor beta chains listed next were all sequenced from one sample in a study of shared clonotypes between healthy human individuals. Clones were sequenced by immunoSEQ multiplex PCR, and TCRdb holds only the in-frame ones, with some missing. The table includes a few million clones, approximately 90% detected once. Material: naive CD4+ T cells sorted from blood. Subset denoted: CD45RA+ positively selected. These receptor sequences come from a man aged 18 to 29 in good health.

V usage is TRBV6-6 and J usage is TRBJ1-4, with D perhaps matching TRBD1 (5 bases). The germline V and J ends were trimmed by 5 bases and 5 bases, with 9 bases remaining between them. Germline V lookup: CDR1 MNHNY, CDR2 SVGAGI (reference sequence). This CDR3 comprises 13 residues. The chain's CDR3 is CASSRQRNEKLFF. The CDR3 DNA sequence: TGTGCCAGCAGTAGACAGAGGAATGAAAAACTGTTTTTT.

The rearrangement links TRBV6-6 to TRBJ1-5; TRBD1 might be the D (6 bases). The CDR3 sequence is 15 residues long. Germline CDR1 reads MNHNY; CDR2 reads SVGAGI (reference sequence). V lost 7 bases and J lost 2, with 15 bases in between. For the CDR3, the DNA is TGTGCCAGCACCTTCCAGGGGATGGGCAATCAGCCCCAGCATTTT. As protein: CASTFQGMGNQPQHF.

Turning to this clone: The sample carries other DNA sequences with the same CDR3. CDR3 DNA sequence: TGTGCCACCAGTAGGGACAGGGACTACGAGCAGTACTTC. It is translated as CATSRDRDYEQYF. The rearrangement links TRBV15 to TRBJ2-7; TRBD1 agrees at 9 bases. V shed 6 bases and J 3 bases; nucleotides not matched to a gene: 3. CDR1 and CDR2 from the germline V gene are LNHNV and YYDKDF (reference sequence). This CDR3 spans 13 amino acids.

The CDR3 reads CASSPGTKTFGELFF. The CDR3 DNA follows: TGCGCCAGCAGCCCCGGGACTAAAACTTTCGGGGAGCTGTTTTTT. The rearrangement uses TRBV5-1 and TRBJ2-2; 7 bases are shared with TRBD2. V shed 4 bases, J shed 7 bases, and the junction held 10 bases outside the gene matches. Germline V gene lookup returns CDR1 SGHRS and CDR2 YFSETQ. The CDR3 length is 15 residues.

Details on this clone: At one end the junction does not follow the germline gene, possibly because of a read error. The chain joins TRBV19 to TRBJ2-3; weak D call: TRBD1 (6 bases). The CDR3 contains 12 residues. Germline V gene data show CDR1 as LNHDA and CDR2 as SQIVND (reference sequence). The CDR3 loop reads CASSLDRDTQYF. The CDR3 DNA follows: TGTGCCAGTAGTCTAGACAGGGATACGCAGTATTTT.

This chain uses TRBV27 with TRBJ1-6; no clear D gene. V shed 3 bases and J shed 2 bases, with 11 bases lying between them. Germline-derived CDR1 and CDR2 are MNHEY and SMNVEV (reference sequence). The CDR3 extends over 16 amino acids. DNA of the CDR3: TGTGCCAGCAGTTTTGATCTCCGGACCTATAATTCACCCCTCCACTTT. This gives the protein CASSFDLRTYNSPLHF.

V is TRBV5-4 and J is TRBJ2-2, with 8 bases fitting TRBD2. The CDR3 spans 16 residues. The junction had 6 bases not matched to a gene; V was cut back by 3 bases and J by 2 bases. The germline CDR1 and CDR2 sequences are SGHNT and YYREEE (reference sequence). The CDR3 is CASSSGSGVNTGELFF. The CDR3 DNA follows: TGTGCCAGCAGCTCAGGTAGCGGGGTTAACACCGGGGAGCTGTTTTTT.

This chain links TRBV27 with TRBJ2-7; the D gene is possibly TRBD2 (7 bases). The CDR3 is made up of 15 amino acids. The germline CDR1 and CDR2 sequences are MNHEY and SMNVEV (reference sequence). Trimming shortened V by 5 bases and J by 5 bases, and 19 bases separated the two germline ends. The CDR3 DNA sequence: TGTGCCAGCAGTGGAAGGAGGGGGGGCATCAACGAGCAGTACTTC. Amino acids: CASSGRRGGINEQYF.

The chain recombines TRBV11-2 with TRBJ1-2; D unclear. V was clipped by 2 bases and J by 5 bases, with 12 bases between them. This CDR3 region has 14 residues. The germline V gene encodes CDR1 SGHAT and CDR2 FQNNGV. CDR3 in amino acids: CASSLTAVGYGYTF. Written as DNA, the CDR3 is TGTGCCAGCAGCTTAACAGCCGTCGGGTATGGCTACACCTTC.

The V gene is TRBV6-5, the J gene TRBJ1-6; the D gene is possibly TRBD1 (6 bases). Trimming took off 0 bases at V and 5 bases at J, with 11 bases between the two ends. Germline CDR1 reads MNHEY; CDR2 reads SVGAGI. This CDR3 has 16 residues. The CDR3 DNA reads as TGTGCCAGCAGTTACTCCGGGGGCAGAAATAATTCACCCCTCCACTTT. This sequence encodes CASSYSGGRNNSPLHF.

The chain combines TRBV6-1 with TRBJ2-3; 10 bases line up with TRBD2. The germline CDR1 and CDR2 sequences are MNHNS and SASEGT. The CDR3 consists of 20 residues. With 2 bases clipped from V and 1 base from J, the junction kept 15 bases outside the gene matches. In nucleotides, the CDR3 is TGTGCCAGCAGTGAAAATATTAGCGGGAGGTTGGACGGTGGCACAGATACGCAGTATTTT. Its protein is CASSENISGRLDGGTDTQYF.

The gene calls are TRBV2 and TRBJ1-1; no clear D gene. This CDR3 is 10 amino acids long. Trimming shortened V by 7 bases and J by 11 bases, and 11 bases separated the two germline ends. Germline loops: CDR1 SNHLY, CDR2 FYNNEI. The CDR3, as DNA: TGTGCCAGCAAAGGTCAGATGGCTTTCTTT. This codes for CASKGQMAFF.

CDR3 region: CAWSIAGLETQYF. CDR3 sequence (DNA): TGTGCCTGGAGTATAGCGGGGTTGGAGACCCAGTACTTC. The V gene is TRBV30, the J gene TRBJ2-5, with 8 nucleotides matching TRBD2. The CDR3 runs to 13 residues. Trimming took 2 bases from V and 5 from J; bases not matched to a gene: 4. Germline CDR1 GTSNPN, CDR2 SVGIG (reference sequence).

This CDR3 reads CASSTGRRAEAFF. The CDR3 DNA reads TGTGCCAGTAGTACGGGGAGGAGGGCTGAAGCTTTCTTT. The chain uses TRBV19 and TRBJ1-1; D call uncertain. The V end lost 4 bases, the J end lost 6 bases, and 12 bases lay between the germline ends. This CDR3 spans 13 amino acids. Germline V gene sequence: CDR1 LNHDA, CDR2 SQIVND (reference sequence). The variable domain in full, with the rest retrieved from reference TRBV19 and TRBJ1-1, is DGGITQSPKYLFRKEGQNVTLSCEQNLNHDAMYWYRQDPGQGLRLIYYSQIVNDFQKGDIAEGYSVSREKKESFPLTVTSAQKNPTAFYLCASSTGRRAEAFFGQGTRLTVV.

This clone showed up just a few times. V usage is TRBV12-5 and J usage is TRBJ1-1; weak D call: TRBD1 (5 bases). V dropped 6 bases and J dropped 7 bases, with 15 bases sitting between them. The CDR3 is 13 residues long. Per germline, CDR1 LGHNT and CDR2 FRNRAP. As DNA, the CDR3 is TGTGCTAGTGGACCTACAGGAGTGGGTGAAGCTTTCTTT. Translated: CASGPTGVGEAFF.

This sequence joins TRBV23-1 and TRBJ1-1, with a weak D call TRBD1 (5 bases). TRBV23-1 is assigned to the ORF class and has an uncertain function. The CDR3 spans 14 residues. Between the trimmed V and J ends, which lost 8 bases and 0 bases, there was a span of 13 bases. The CDR3 bases are TGCGCCAGCGGAAATCAGGACATGAACACTGAAGCTTTCTTT. Amino acids: CASGNQDMNTEAFF.

This clone was detected only once. The chain uses TRBV27 and TRBJ2-3, with D unclear. There are 14 residues in the CDR3. The germline CDR1 and CDR2 sequences are MNHEY and SMNVEV (reference sequence). V was pared by 4 bases and J by 1 base, with 9 bases between. The CDR3 loop reads CASSWSRGTDTQYF. In nucleotides, the CDR3 is TGTGCCAGCAGTTGGTCGCGAGGCACAGATACGCAGTATTTT.

This clone was counted a single time. Other DNA variants within this sample encode the same CDR3. The chain recombines TRBV2 with TRBJ2-7, with D unclear. V lost 6 bases to trimming and J lost 2 bases, with 5 bases between them. Germline-derived CDR1 and CDR2 are SNHLY and FYNNEI. CDR3 length: 11 amino acids. The CDR3 sequence: CASRRTYEQYF. CDR3 nucleotides: TGTGCCAGCAGAAGGACCTACGAGCAGTACTTC.

This sequence joins TRBV5-6 and TRBJ2-5; no reliable D call. Germline V gene sequence: CDR1 SGHDT, CDR2 YYEEEE. Trimming removed 4 bases from V and 5 bases from J, with 15 bases in between. CDR3 size: 14 residues. CDR3 sequence reads: CASSLRDIFETQYF. Written as DNA, the CDR3 is TGTGCCAGCAGCCTAAGGGATATTTTCGAGACCCAGTACTTC.

The chain combines TRBV2 with TRBJ1-6, with 7 bases aligning to TRBD1. Germline-derived CDR1 and CDR2 are SNHLY and FYNNEI. Trimming cost V 9 bases and J 6 bases; bases outside gene matches: 5. The CDR3 length is 13 residues. CDR3 DNA: TGTGCCAGTGGGACAGAAAGTAATTCACCCCTCCACTTT. This sequence encodes CASGTESNSPLHF.

This clone came up once. The chain is built from TRBV6-1 and TRBJ2-2; D perhaps matches TRBD1 (6 bases). The CDR3 length is 15 residues. Trimming shortened V by 2 bases and J by 7 bases, and 14 bases separated the two germline ends. Germline-derived CDR1 and CDR2 are MNHNS and SASEGT. The CDR3 bases are TGTGCCAGCAGTGAACCCTACAGGGCTAGCGGGGAGCTGTTTTTT. It codes for CASSEPYRASGELFF.